The clone carrying this T cell receptor beta chain has a count of ten or more. What it binds is not known. The sample comes from a study of T cell repertoires in cytomegalovirus infection. The overall study: Indicated by public TCR beta signatures were CMV infection and matching HLA type. Study-level points and caveats: The ex vivo response showed dominance by HLA-C-restricted CMV-specific TCR beta clonotypes. Summed public TCR beta family frequency identified CMV carriers bearing the relevant HLA.

TCRdb reanalysed the reads using MiXCR and keeps one entry per CDR3 protein. The top ten hold approximately 4.6% of the sample, which has about 190,000 distinct CDR3 sequences, about a tenth seen once. Germline lookup yields CDR1 SGHVS and CDR2 FQNEAQ. The CDR3 is 16 residues long. V was clipped by 5 bases and J by 3 bases, with 18 bases between them. The specimen sequenced was PBMCs. This TCR was sampled from a human donor in good health (CMV status not recorded). Some clones in this sample may be carry-over from other donors' samples. This chain links TRBV7-8 with TRBJ2-3; D is unclear. CDR3 loop: CASSPERRRRTDTQYF. The CDR3, as DNA: TGTGCCAGCAGCCCCGAACGCAGGAGAAGAACAGATACGCAGTATTTT.